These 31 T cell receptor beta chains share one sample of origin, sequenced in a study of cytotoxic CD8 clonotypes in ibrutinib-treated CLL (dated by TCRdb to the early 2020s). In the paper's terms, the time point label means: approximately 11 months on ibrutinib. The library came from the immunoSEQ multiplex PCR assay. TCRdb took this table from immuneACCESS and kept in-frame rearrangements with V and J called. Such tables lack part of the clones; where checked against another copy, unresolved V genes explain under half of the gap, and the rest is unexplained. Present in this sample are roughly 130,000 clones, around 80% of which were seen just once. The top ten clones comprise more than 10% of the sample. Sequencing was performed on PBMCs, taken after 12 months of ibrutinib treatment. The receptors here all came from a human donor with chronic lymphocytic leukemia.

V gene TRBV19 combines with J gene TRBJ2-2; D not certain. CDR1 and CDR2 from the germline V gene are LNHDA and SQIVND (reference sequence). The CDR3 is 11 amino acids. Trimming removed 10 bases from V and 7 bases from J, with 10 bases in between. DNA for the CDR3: TGTGCCACCACGACGGGCGGGGAGCTGTTTTTT. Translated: CATTTGGELFF.

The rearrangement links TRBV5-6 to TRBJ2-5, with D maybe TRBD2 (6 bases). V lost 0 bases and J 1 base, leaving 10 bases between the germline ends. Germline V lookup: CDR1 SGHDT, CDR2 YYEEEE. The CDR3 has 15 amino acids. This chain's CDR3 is CASSLGLATQETQYF. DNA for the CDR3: TGTGCCAGCAGCTTGGGTCTAGCGACCCAAGAGACCCAGTACTTC.

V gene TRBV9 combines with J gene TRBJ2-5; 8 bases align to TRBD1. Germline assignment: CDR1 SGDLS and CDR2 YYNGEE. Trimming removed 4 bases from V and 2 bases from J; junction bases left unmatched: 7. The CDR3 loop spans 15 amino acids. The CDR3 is CASSPRTGTQETQYF. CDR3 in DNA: TGTGCCAGCAGCCCCAGGACAGGGACTCAAGAGACCCAGTACTTC.

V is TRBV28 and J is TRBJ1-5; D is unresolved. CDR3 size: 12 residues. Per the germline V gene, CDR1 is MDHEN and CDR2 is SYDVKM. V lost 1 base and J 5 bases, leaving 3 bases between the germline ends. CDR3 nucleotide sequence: TGTGCCAGCAGTTTATTGGATCAGCCCCAGCATTTT. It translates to CASSLLDQPQHF.

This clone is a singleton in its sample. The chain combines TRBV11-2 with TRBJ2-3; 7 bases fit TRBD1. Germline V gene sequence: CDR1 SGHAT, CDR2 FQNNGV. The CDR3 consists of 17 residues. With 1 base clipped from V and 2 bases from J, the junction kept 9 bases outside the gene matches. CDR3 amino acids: CASSLVWTGINTDTQYF. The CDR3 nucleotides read TGTGCCAGCAGCTTAGTCTGGACAGGAATAAACACAGATACGCAGTATTTT.

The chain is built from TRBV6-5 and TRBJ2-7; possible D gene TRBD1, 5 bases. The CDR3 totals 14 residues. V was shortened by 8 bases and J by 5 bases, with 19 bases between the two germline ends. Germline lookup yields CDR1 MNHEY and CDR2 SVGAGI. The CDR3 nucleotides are TGTGCCAGCGGACCGGCCGCGGCCAGGGACGAGCAGTACTTC. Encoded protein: CASGPAAARDEQYF.

DNA for the CDR3: TGTGCCAGCAGTTTGTTTAGCGCGACTCAGCCCCAGCATTTT. It encodes CASSLFSATQPQHF. The gene calls are TRBV27 and TRBJ1-5, with no clear D. This CDR3 contains 14 residues. The V gene's germline CDR1 is MNHEY and CDR2 SMNVEV (reference sequence). Trimming removed 3 bases at V and 6 bases at J, with 12 bases between.

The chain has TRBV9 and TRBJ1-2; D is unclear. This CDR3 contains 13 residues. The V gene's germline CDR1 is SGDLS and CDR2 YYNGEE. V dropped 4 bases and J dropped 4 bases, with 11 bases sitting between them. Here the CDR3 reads CASSLDGIYGYTF. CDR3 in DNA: TGTGCCAGCAGCCTGGACGGAATCTATGGCTACACCTTC.

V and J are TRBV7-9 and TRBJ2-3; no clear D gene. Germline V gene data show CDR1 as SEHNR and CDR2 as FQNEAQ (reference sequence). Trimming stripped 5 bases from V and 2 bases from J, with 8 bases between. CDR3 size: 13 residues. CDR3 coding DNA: TGTGCCAGCAGCCGCGACACCACAGATACGCAGTATTTT. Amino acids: CASSRDTTDTQYF. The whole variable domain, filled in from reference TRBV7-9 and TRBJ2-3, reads DTGVSQNPRHKITKRGQNVTFRCDPISEHNRLYWYRQTLGQGPEFLTYFQNEAQLEKSRLLSDRFSAERPKGSFSTLEIQRTEQGDSAMYLCASSRDTTDTQYFGPGTRLTVL.

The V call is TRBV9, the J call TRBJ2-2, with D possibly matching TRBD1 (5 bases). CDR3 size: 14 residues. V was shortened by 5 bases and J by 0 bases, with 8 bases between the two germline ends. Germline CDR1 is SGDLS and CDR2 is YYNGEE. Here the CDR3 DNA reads TGTGCCAGCAGTCAGGGAACGAACACCGGGGAGCTGTTTTTT. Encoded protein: CASSQGTNTGELFF. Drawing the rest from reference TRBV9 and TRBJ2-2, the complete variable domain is DSGVTQTPKHLITATGQRVTLRCSPRSGDLSVYWYQQSLDQGLQFLIQYYNGEERAKGNILERFSAQQFPDLHSELNLSSLELGDSALYFCASSQGTNTGELFFGEGSRLTVL.

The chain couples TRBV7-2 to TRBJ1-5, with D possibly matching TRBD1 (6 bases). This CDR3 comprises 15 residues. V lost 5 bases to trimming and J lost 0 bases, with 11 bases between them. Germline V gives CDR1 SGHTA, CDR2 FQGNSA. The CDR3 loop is CASSQNRVSNQPQHF. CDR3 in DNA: TGTGCCAGCAGCCAGAACAGGGTTAGCAATCAGCCCCAGCATTTT.

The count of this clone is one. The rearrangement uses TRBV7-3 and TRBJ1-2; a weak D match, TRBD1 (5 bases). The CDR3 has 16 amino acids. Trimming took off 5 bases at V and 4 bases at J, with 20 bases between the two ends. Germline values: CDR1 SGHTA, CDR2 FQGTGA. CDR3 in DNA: TGTGCCAGCAGCCCAAGAGGGACTAGCGGTACCTATGGCTACACCTTC. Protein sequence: CASSPRGTSGTYGYTF.

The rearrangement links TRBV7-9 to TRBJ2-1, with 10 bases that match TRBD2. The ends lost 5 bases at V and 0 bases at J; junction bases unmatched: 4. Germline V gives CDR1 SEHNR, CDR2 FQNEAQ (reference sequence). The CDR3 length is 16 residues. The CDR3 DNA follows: TGTGCCAGCAGCGATACTAGCGGGGCCTCCTACAATGAGCAGTTCTTC. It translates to CASSDTSGASYNEQFF.

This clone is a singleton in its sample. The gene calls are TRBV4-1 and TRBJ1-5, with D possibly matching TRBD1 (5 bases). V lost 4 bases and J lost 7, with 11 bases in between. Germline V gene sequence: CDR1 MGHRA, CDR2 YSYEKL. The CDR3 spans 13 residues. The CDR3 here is CASSRREGQPQHF. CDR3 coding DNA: TGCGCCAGCAGCCGCAGGGAAGGACAGCCCCAGCATTTT.

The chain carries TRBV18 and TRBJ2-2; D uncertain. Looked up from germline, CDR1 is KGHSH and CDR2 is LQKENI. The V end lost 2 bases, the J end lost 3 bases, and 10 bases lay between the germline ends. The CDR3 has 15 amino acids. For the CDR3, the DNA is TGTGCCAGCTCACCAAGCCCGCGAGACACCGGGGAGCTGTTTTTT. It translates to CASSPSPRDTGELFF.

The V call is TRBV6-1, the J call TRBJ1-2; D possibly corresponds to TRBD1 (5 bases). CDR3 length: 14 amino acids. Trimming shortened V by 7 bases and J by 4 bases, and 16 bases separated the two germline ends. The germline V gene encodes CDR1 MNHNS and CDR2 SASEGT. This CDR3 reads CASKSGRGVYGYTF. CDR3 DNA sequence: TGTGCCAGCAAATCAGGGAGGGGAGTCTATGGCTACACCTTC.

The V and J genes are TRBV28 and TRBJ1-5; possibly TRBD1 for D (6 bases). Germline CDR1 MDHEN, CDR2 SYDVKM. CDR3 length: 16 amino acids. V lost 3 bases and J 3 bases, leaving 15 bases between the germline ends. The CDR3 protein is CASSFPPQGYNQPQHF. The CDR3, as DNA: TGTGCCAGCAGTTTTCCCCCACAGGGTTACAATCAGCCCCAGCATTTT.

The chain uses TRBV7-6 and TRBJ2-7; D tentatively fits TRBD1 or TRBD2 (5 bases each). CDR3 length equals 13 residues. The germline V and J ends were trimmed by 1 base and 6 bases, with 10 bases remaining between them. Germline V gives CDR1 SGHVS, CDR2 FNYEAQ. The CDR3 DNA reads TGTGCCAGCAGCTTAGGGGGGACGGGCGAGCAGTACTTC. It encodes CASSLGGTGEQYF.

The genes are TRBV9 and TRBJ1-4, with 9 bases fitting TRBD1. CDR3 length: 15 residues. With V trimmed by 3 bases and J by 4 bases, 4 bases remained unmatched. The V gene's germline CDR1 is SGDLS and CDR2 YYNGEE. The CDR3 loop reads CASSARQGVNEKLFF. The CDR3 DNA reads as TGTGCCAGCAGCGCACGACAGGGGGTTAATGAAAAACTGTTTTTT.

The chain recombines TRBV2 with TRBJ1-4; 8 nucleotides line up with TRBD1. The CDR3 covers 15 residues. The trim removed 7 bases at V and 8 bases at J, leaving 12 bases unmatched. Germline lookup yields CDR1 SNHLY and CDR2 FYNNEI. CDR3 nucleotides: TGTGCCAGCACCCAAGACAGGGGTCGAGGGGAAAAACTGTTTTTT. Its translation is CASTQDRGRGEKLFF.

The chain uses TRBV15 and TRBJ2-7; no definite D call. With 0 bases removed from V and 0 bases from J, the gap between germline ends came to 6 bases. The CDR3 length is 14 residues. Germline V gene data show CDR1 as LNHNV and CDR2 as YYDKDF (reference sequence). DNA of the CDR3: TGTGCCACCAGCAGAGACAGTAACTCCTACGAGCAGTACTTC. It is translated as CATSRDSNSYEQYF.

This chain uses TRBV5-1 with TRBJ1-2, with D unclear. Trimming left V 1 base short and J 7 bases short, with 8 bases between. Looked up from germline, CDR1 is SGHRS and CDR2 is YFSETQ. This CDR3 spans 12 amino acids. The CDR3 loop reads CASSLTHSGYTF. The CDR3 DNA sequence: TGCGCCAGCAGCTTGACGCACAGTGGCTACACCTTC. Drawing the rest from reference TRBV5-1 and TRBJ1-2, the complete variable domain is KAGVTQTPRYLIKTRGQQVTLSCSPISGHRSVSWYQQTPGQGLQFLFEYFSETQRNKGNFPGRFSGRQFSNSRSEMNVSTLELGDSALYLCASSLTHSGYTFGSGTRLTVV.

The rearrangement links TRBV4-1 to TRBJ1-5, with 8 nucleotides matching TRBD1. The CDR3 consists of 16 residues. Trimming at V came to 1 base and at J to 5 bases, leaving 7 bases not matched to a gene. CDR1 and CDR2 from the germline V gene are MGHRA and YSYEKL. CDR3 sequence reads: CASSQGRTGFYQPQHF. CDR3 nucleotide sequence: TGCGCCAGCAGCCAAGGTCGGACAGGGTTCTATCAGCCCCAGCATTTT.

The CDR3: CASAQGYEQYF. DNA for the CDR3: TGTGCCTCCGCACAAGGGTACGAGCAGTACTTC. The chain recombines TRBV30 with TRBJ2-7; D remains unclear. Germline V CDR1 and CDR2: GTSNPN, SVGIG (reference sequence). CDR3 length: 11 residues. Trimming pared 7 bases from V and 4 bases from J, leaving 11 bases between.

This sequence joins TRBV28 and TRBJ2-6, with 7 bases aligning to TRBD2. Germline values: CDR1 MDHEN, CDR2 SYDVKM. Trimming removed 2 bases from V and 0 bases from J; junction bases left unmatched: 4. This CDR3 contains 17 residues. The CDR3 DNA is TGTGCCAGCAGTTTAGCGGGAGTCTTCTCTGGGGCCAACGTCCTGACTTTC. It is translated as CASSLAGVFSGANVLTF.

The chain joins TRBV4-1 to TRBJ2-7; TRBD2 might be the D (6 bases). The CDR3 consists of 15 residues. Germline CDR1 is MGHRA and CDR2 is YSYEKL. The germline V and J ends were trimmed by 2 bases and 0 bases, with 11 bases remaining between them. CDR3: CASSQQRASSYEQYF. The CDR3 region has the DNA TGCGCCAGCAGCCAACAGCGGGCGAGCTCCTACGAGCAGTACTTC.

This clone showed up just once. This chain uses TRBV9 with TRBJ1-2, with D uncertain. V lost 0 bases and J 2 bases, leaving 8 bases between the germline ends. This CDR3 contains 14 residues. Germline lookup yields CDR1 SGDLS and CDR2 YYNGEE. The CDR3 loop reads CASSVGGGNYGYTF. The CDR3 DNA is TGTGCCAGCAGCGTAGGGGGAGGGAACTATGGCTACACCTTC.

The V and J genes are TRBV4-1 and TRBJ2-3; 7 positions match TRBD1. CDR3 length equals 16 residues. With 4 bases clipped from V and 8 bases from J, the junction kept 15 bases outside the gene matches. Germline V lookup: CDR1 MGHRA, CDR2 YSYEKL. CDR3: CASSRDDREGYGTQYF. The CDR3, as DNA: TGCGCCAGCAGCCGAGATGACAGGGAAGGGTACGGTACGCAGTATTTT.

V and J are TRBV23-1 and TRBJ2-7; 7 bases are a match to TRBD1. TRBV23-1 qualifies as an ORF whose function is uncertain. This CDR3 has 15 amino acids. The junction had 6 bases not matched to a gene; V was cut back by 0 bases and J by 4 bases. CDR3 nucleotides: TGCGCCAGCAGTCAATCCACAGGGGTTTCTTACGAGCAGTACTTC. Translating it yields CASSQSTGVSYEQYF.

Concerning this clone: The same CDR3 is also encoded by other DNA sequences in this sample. This CDR3 reads CASSYGGGETQYF. CDR3 DNA sequence: TGTGCCAGCAGTTACGGGGGAGGTGAGACCCAGTACTTC. This rearrangement joins TRBV6-6 to TRBJ2-5; D is perhaps TRBD2 (6 bases). The CDR3 contains 13 residues. Per the germline V gene, CDR1 is MNHNY and CDR2 is SVGAGI (reference sequence). Trimming shortened V by 2 bases and J by 5 bases, and 9 bases separated the two germline ends.

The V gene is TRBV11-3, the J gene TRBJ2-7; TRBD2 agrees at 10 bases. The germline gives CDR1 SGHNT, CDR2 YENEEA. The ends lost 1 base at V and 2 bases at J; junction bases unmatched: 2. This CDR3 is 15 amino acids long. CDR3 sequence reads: CASSLGSGRAYEQYF. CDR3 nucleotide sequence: TGTGCCAGCAGCTTAGGCAGCGGGAGGGCCTACGAGCAGTACTTC.